Only one count was recorded for the clone carrying this TCR beta chain. Per the germline V gene, CDR1 is LNHNV and CDR2 is YYDKDF (reference sequence). The CDR3 is 13 amino acids. The V and J ends lost 5 bases and 6 bases respectively, with 13 bases between them. This sample stems from a study of T cell responses to AZD1222 COVID-19 vaccine. Repertoires were generated with immunoSEQ multiplex PCR, while TCRdb's copy carries only in-frame clones and drops some. There are 150,000 to 200,000 clones in the sample; roughly 94% occur only once, and approximately 0.6% lies in the top ten. The sequences come from peripheral blood, collected on day 0 of AZD1222 vaccination. The sequence derives from an adult in good health. The chain couples TRBV15 to TRBJ1-2; no clear D gene. The DNA of the CDR3 is TGTGCCACCAGCGGGGAGGTTGGTCATGGCTACACCTTC. Translated: CATSGEVGHGYTF. The full variable domain, rest sourced from reference TRBV15 and TRBJ1-2, is DAMVIQNPRYQVTQFGKPVTLSCSQTLNHNVMYWYQQKSSQAPKLLFHYYDKDFNNEADTPDNFQSRRPNTSFCFLDIRSPGLGDTAMYLCATSGEVGHGYTFGSGTRLTVV.